These 10 T cell receptor beta chains came from one sample sequenced in a study of blood T cell repertoires in COVID-19. Using immunoSEQ multiplex PCR, the repertoire was profiled, and TCRdb retains in-frame clones only, with some absent. The repertoire holds approximately 15,000 clones, with roughly 80% as singletons. The sample taken for sequencing was peripheral blood. The receptors were gathered from a human donor in a cohort sampled during active COVID-19.

This sequence joins TRBV10-3 and TRBJ2-5, with 8 bases fitting TRBD1. CDR1 ENHRY and CDR2 SYGVKD come from the germline V gene. The CDR3 consists of 12 residues. The trim removed 4 bases at V and 9 bases at J, leaving 4 bases unmatched. CDR3 nucleotide sequence: TGTGCCATCAGTGGTGGGGGACAGGCCCAGTACTTC. This encodes CAISGGGQAQYF.

This clone has a handful of counts. V and J are TRBV25-1 and TRBJ1-1; D remains unclear. V dropped 4 bases and J dropped 1 base, with 10 bases sitting between them. This CDR3 has 14 amino acids. Germline CDR1 MGHDK, CDR2 SYGVNS. CDR3: CASSGLETNTEAFF. The DNA of the CDR3 is TGTGCCAGCAGTGGACTGGAAACGAACACTGAAGCTTTCTTT.

The J gene is TRBJ2-2, the V gene TRBV27, with D possibly TRBD2 on 7 matching bases. The CDR3 covers 14 residues. Per the germline V gene, CDR1 is MNHEY and CDR2 is SMNVEV (reference sequence). V was shortened by 3 bases and J by 7 bases, with 12 bases between the two germline ends. For the CDR3, the DNA is TGTGCCAGCAGTTTCGGGGGGCAAAGCGGGGAGCTGTTTTTT. This encodes CASSFGGQSGELFF.

The chain carries TRBV30 and TRBJ1-5, with 8 bases that match TRBD1. Germline CDR1 GTSNPN, CDR2 SVGIG (reference sequence). Trimming cost V 2 bases and J 7 bases; bases outside gene matches: 10. This CDR3 is built from 15 residues. The CDR3 nucleotides read TGTGCCTGGAGTAGGATGGGACAGGTGGGCCAGCCCCAGCATTTT. Amino acid sequence: CAWSRMGQVGQPQHF.

This rearrangement joins TRBV2 to TRBJ2-5; D possibly corresponds to TRBD2 (6 bases). The CDR3 has 13 residues. Trimming removed 8 bases from V and 2 bases from J, with 12 bases in between. Germline CDR1 and CDR2: SNHLY and FYNNEI. The CDR3: CASGAREQETQYF. CDR3 in DNA: TGTGCCAGCGGGGCGCGGGAACAAGAGACCCAGTACTTC.

A single count supports this clone. The chain is built from TRBV2 and TRBJ2-3, with TRBD2 matching 9 bases. Germline CDR1 is SNHLY and CDR2 is FYNNEI. This CDR3 has 15 residues. V shed 6 bases and J 8 bases; nucleotides not matched to a gene: 12. The CDR3 sequence: CASSQRAGGPGTQYF. CDR3 DNA: TGTGCCAGCAGCCAAAGGGCGGGAGGGCCTGGTACGCAGTATTTT.

This chain links TRBV19 with TRBJ2-1; D is unresolved. CDR1 and CDR2 (germline): LNHDA, SQIVND (reference sequence). There are 14 residues in the CDR3. V dropped 7 bases and J dropped 3 bases, with 13 bases sitting between them. The CDR3 sequence is CASKEPGRYNEQFF. In DNA, the CDR3 is TGTGCCAGTAAAGAACCTGGGCGCTACAATGAGCAGTTCTTC.

This clone appeared once. CDR3 nucleotides: TGTGCCAGCAGCCAAGCGGAGCCCCAAGAGACCCAGTACTTC. Its translation: CASSQAEPQETQYF. This chain uses TRBV3-1 (or the pseudogene TRBV3-2) with TRBJ2-5; D is ambiguous. The CDR3 length is 14 residues. Germline lookup yields CDR1 LGHDT and CDR2 YNNKEL (reference sequence). The ends were cut back, 1 base at V and 1 base at J, with 7 bases in the middle.

This clone was counted once. V and J are TRBV3-1 (or the pseudogene TRBV3-2) and TRBJ1-2; the D is unclear. Germline values: CDR1 LGHDT, CDR2 YNNKEL (reference sequence). The CDR3 is 14 residues long. Trimming shortened V by 0 bases and J by 8 bases, and 13 bases separated the two germline ends. The chain's CDR3 is CASSQDVRRRGYTF. DNA of the CDR3: TGTGCCAGCAGCCAAGATGTAAGGAGACGAGGCTACACCTTC.

V usage is TRBV11-3 and J usage is TRBJ2-1; 8 bases are shared with TRBD1. The CDR3 length is 14 residues. Germline V gene data show CDR1 as SGHNT and CDR2 as YENEEA. Losses at the gene ends were 4 bases for V and 8 bases for J; bases not matched to a gene: 7. CDR3 bases: TGTGCCAGCAGCTCACGGACAGGGTCCCATGAGCAGTTCTTC. Protein sequence: CASSSRTGSHEQFF.